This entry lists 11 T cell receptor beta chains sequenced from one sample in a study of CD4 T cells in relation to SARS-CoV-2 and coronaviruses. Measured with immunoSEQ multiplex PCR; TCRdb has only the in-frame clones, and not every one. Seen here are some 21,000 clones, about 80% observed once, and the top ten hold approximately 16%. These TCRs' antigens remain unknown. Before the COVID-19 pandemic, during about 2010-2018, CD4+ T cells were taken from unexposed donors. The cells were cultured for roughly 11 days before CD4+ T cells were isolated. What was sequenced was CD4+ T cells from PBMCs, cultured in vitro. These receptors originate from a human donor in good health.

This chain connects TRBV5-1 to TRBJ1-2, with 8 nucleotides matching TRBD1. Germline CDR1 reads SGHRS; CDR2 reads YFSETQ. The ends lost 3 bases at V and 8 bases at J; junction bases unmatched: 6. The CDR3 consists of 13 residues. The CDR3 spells CASSSGQGGGYTF. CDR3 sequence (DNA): TGCGCCAGCAGCTCCGGACAGGGAGGAGGCTACACCTTC. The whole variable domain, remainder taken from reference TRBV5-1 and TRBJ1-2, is KAGVTQTPRYLIKTRGQQVTLSCSPISGHRSVSWYQQTPGQGLQFLFEYFSETQRNKGNFPGRFSGRQFSNSRSEMNVSTLELGDSALYLCASSSGQGGGYTFGSGTRLTVV.

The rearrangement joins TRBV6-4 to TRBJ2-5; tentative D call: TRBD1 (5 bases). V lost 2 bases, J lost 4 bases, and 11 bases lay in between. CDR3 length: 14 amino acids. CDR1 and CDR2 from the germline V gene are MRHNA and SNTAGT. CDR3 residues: CASSDVWGAETQYF. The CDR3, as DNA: TGTGCCAGCAGTGACGTTTGGGGCGCAGAGACCCAGTACTTC.

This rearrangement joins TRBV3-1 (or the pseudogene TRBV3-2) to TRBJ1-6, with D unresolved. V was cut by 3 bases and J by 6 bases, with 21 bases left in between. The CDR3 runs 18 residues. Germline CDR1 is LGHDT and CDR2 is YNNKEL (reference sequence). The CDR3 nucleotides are TGTGCCAGCAGCCAGGACCGACGGGCCTCCGAAGTTAATTCACCCCTCCACTTT. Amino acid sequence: CASSQDRRASEVNSPLHF.

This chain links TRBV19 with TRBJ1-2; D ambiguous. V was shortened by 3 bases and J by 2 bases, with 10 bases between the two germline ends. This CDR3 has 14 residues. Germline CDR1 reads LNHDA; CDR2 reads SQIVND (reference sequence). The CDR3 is CASSITAENYGYTF. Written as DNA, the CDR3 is TGTGCCAGTAGTATTACGGCAGAGAACTATGGCTACACCTTC.

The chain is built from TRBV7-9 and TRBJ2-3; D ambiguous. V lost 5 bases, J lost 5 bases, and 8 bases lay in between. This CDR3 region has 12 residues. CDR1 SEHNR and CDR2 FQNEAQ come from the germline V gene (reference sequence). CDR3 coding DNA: TGTGCCAGCAGCGTTTTGGAAGATACGCAGTATTTT. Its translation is CASSVLEDTQYF.

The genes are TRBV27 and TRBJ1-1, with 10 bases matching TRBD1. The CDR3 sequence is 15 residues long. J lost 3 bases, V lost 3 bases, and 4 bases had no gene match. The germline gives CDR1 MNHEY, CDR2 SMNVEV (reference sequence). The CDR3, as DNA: TGTGCCAGCAGTTTGGTCGGGACAGGGGACACTGAAGCTTTCTTT. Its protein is CASSLVGTGDTEAFF.

DNA of the CDR3: TGTGCCAGCAGCCCGGGACTAGCTGCCCTTTCTTCCTACGAGCAGTACTTC. Its protein product is CASSPGLAALSSYEQYF. The V call is TRBV6-2 or TRBV6-3, the J call TRBJ2-7; 9 bases are a match to TRBD2. Trimming cost V 6 bases and J 1 base; bases outside gene matches: 13. CDR3 size: 17 residues. The germline V gene has CDR1 MNHEY and CDR2 SVGEGT.

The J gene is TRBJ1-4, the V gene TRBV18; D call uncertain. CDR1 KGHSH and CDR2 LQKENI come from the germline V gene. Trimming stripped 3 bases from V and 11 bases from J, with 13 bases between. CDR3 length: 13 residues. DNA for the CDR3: TGTGCCAGCTCACCCCCCCCTCCGTCGAAACTGTTTTTT. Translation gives CASSPPPPSKLFF.

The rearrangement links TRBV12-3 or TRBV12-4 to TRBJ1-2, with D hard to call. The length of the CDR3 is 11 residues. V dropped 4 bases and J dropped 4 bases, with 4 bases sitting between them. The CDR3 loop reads CASSSRYGYTF. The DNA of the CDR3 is TGTGCCAGCAGTTCACGCTATGGCTACACCTTC.

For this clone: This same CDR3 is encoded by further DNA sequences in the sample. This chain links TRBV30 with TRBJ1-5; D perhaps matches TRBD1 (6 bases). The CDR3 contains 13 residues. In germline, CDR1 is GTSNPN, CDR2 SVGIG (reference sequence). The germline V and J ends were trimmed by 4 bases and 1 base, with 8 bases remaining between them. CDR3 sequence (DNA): TGTGCCTGGAACGGGGGCAGCAATCAGCCCCAGCATTTT. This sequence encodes CAWNGGSNQPQHF.

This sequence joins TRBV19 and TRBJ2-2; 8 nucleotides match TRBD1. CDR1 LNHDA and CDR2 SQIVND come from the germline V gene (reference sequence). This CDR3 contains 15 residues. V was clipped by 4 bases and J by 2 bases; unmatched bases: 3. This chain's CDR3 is CASSTGQGNTGELFF. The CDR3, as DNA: TGTGCCAGTAGTACAGGACAGGGAAACACCGGGGAGCTGTTTTTT. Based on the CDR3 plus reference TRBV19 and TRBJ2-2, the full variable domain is DGGITQSPKYLFRKEGQNVTLSCEQNLNHDAMYWYRQDPGQGLRLIYYSQIVNDFQKGDIAEGYSVSREKKESFPLTVTSAQKNPTAFYLCASSTGQGNTGELFFGEGSRLTVL.